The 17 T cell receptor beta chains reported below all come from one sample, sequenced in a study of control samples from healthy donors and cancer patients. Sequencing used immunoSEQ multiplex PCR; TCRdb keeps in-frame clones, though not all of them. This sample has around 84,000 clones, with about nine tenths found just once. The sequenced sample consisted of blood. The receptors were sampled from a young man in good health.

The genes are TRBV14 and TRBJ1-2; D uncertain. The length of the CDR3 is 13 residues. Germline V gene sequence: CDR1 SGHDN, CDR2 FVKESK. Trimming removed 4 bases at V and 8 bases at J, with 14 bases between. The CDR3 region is CASSLGRATGYTF. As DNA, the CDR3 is TGTGCCAGCAGCCTCGGGAGGGCAACGGGCTACACCTTC.

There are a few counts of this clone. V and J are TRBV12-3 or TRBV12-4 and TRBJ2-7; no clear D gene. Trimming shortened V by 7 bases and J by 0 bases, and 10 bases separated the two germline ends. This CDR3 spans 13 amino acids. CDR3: CASTPGYSYEQYF. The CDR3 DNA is TGTGCCAGCACCCCTGGATACTCCTACGAGCAGTACTTC.

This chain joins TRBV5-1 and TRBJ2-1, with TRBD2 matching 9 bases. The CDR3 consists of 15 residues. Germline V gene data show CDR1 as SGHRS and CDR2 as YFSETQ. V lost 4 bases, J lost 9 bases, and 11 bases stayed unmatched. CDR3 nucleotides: TGCGCCAGCAGCGATTCCGGGACTAGCCCTGGTGAGCAGTTCTTC. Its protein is CASSDSGTSPGEQFF.

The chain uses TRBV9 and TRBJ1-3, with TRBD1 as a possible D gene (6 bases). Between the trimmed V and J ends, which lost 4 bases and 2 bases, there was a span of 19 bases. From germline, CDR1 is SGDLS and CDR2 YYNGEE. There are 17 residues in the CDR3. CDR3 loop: CASSRRGGLGPGNTIYF. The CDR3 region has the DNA TGTGCCAGCAGCCGGAGGGGGGGGCTCGGCCCTGGAAACACCATATATTTT.

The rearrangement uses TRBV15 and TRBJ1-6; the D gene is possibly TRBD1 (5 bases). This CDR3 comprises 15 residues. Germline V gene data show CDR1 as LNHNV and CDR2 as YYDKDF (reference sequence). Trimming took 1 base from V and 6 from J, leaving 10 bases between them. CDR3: CATSRAQGSNSPLHF. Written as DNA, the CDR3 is TGTGCCACCAGCAGAGCTCAGGGTAGTAATTCACCCCTCCACTTT.

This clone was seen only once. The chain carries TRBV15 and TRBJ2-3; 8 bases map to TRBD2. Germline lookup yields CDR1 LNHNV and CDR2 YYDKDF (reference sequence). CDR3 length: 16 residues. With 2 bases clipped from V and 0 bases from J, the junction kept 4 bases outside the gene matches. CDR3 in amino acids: CATSRLLADSTDTQYF. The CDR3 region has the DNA TGTGCCACCAGCAGATTACTAGCGGACAGCACAGATACGCAGTATTTT. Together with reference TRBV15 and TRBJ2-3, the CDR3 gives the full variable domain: DAMVIQNPRYQVTQFGKPVTLSCSQTLNHNVMYWYQQKSSQAPKLLFHYYDKDFNNEADTPDNFQSRRPNTSFCFLDIRSPGLGDTAMYLCATSRLLADSTDTQYFGPGTRLTVL.

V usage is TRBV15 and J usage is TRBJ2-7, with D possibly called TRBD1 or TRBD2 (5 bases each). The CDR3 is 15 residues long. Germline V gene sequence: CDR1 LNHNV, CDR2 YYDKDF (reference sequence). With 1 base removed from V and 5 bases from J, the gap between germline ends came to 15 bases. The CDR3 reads CATSRGSGRDHEQYF. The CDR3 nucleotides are TGTGCCACCAGCAGAGGTTCGGGCAGGGACCACGAGCAGTACTTC.

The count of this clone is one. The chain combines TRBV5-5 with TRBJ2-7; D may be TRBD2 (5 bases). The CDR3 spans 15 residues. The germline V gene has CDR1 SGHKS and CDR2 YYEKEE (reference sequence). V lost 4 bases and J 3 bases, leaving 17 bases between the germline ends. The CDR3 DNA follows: TGTGCCAGCAGCCCCCCCCCGGCGGGCCTCTACGAGCAGTACTTC. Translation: CASSPPPAGLYEQYF.

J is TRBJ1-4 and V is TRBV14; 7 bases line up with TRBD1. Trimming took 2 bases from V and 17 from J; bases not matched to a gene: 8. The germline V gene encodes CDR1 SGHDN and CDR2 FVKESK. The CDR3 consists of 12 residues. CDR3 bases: TGTGCCAGCAGCCAAAACAGGGGCTCCATCTTTTTT. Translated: CASSQNRGSIFF.

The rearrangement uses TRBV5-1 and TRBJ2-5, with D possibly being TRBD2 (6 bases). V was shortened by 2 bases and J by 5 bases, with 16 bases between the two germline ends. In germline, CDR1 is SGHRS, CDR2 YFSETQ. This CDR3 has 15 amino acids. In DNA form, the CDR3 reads TGCGCCAGCAGCTTAGCACGGGGGATTGGGGAGACCCAGTACTTC. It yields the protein CASSLARGIGETQYF.

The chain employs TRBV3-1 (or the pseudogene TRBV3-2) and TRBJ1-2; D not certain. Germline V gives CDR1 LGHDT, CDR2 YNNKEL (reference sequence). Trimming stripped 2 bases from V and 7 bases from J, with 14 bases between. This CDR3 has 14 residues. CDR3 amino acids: CASSQNKATAGYTF. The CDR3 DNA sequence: TGTGCCAGCAGCCAAAACAAGGCGACGGCTGGCTACACCTTC.

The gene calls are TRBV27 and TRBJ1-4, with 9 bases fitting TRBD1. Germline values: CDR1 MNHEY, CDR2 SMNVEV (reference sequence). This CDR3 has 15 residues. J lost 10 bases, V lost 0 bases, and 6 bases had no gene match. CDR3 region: CASSLSSGGQGKLFF. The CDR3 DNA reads TGTGCCAGCAGTTTATCGAGCGGGGGACAGGGAAAACTGTTTTTT. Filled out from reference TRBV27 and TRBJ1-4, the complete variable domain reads EAQVTQNPRYLITVTGKKLTVTCSQNMNHEYMSWYRQDPGLGLRQIYYSMNVEVTDKGDVPEGYKVSRKEKRNFPLILESPSPNQTSLYFCASSLSSGGQGKLFFGSGTQLSVL.

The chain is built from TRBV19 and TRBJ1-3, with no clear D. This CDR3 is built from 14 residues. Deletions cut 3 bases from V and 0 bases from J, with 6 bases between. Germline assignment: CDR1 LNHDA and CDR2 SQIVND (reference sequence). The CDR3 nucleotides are TGTGCCAGTAGTATTAGCGACTCTGGAAACACCATATATTTT. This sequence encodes CASSISDSGNTIYF.

CDR3 amino acids: CASSYPGLEAETQYF. The DNA for the CDR3 is TGTGCCAGCAGCTATCCAGGACTAGAAGCGGAGACCCAGTACTTC. The chain combines TRBV7-9 with TRBJ2-5, with 7 bases matching TRBD2. CDR1 is SEHNR, CDR2 FQNEAQ, per germline (reference sequence). The CDR3 has 15 residues. The V gene end was trimmed by 4 bases and the J gene end by 5 bases; junction bases not matched to a gene: 10.

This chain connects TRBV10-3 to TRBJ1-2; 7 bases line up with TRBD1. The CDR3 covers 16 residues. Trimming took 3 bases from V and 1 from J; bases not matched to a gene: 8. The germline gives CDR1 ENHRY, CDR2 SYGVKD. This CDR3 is CAISEQTGRVNYGYTF. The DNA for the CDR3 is TGTGCCATCAGTGAACAGACAGGGAGGGTTAACTATGGCTACACCTTC.

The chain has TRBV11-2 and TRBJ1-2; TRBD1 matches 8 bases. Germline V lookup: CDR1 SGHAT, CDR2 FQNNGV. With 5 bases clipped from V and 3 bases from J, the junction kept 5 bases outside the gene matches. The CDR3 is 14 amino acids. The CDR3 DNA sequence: TGTGCCAGCAGCCCAGGGGGCTCCTACTATGGCTACACCTTC. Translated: CASSPGGSYYGYTF.

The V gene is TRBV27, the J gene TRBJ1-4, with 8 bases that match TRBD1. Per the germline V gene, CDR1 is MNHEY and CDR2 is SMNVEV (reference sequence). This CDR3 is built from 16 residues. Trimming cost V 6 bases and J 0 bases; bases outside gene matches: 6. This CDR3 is CASRDRGLATNEKLFF. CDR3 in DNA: TGTGCCAGCAGAGACAGGGGCCTGGCAACTAATGAAAAACTGTTTTTT.